Listed below are T cell receptor beta chains from one sample, sequenced in a study of blood T cell repertoires in COVID-19. Using immunoSEQ multiplex PCR, the repertoire was profiled, and TCRdb retains in-frame clones only, with some absent. There are roughly 88,000 clones in the sample; roughly 85% occur only once, and around 16% lies in the top ten. The sequenced sample was peripheral blood. These receptors were obtained from a woman aged 55-69 years with COVID-19, enrolled during active disease. Each CDR3 is given with its conserved first and last residue. The order of the fields is CDR3 DNA, CDR3 protein, clone size, D gene, V gene, J gene. D genes are given only for firm matches. Rows give clone size only sometimes, using once, few, many, or a class for an expanded clone.

TGTGCCAGCAGCTGGCGGACAGGGGGGAACACTGAAGCTTTCTTT	CASSWRTGGNTEAFF	NA	TRBD1	TRBV11-1	TRBJ1-1
TGTGCCAGCAGCTCCCGACAGGGGGCTGGAGATACGCAGTATTTT	CASSSRQGAGDTQYF	NA	TRBD1	TRBV9	TRBJ2-3
TGTGCCAGCAGTTTATTTAGGGAGGGCACTGAAGCTTTCTTT	CASSLFREGTEAFF	NA	NA	TRBV27	TRBJ1-1
TGTGCCTGGGTGGGGGCCGGCGAAAAACTGTTTTTT	CAWVGAGEKLFF	NA	NA	TRBV30	TRBJ1-4
TGTGCCACCAGTGAGCTCCCGACAGGAGACGCGGAGCCCCAGCATTTT	CATSELPTGDAEPQHF	NA	NA	TRBV24-1	TRBJ1-5
TGTGCCAGTAGTAGGGCTCAGGGGATCGGGTCACCCCTCCACTTT	CASSRAQGIGSPLHF	NA	NA	TRBV19	TRBJ1-6
TGTGCCAGCAGTGTGGGCGGGACAGAGACCCAGTACTTC	CASSVGGTETQYF	few	NA	TRBV2	TRBJ2-5
TGTGCCTGGATCGCGCGGGAGACCCAGTACTTC	CAWIARETQYF	NA	NA	TRBV30	TRBJ2-5
TGTGCCAGCAGCCATGACCTAGCGGGGGGATCGCACTACGAGCAGTACTTC	CASSHDLAGGSHYEQYF	NA	TRBD2	TRBV4-2	TRBJ2-7
TGTGCCAGCCGGGGACAGAACTATGGCTACACCTTC	CASRGQNYGYTF	once	TRBD1	TRBV4-2	TRBJ1-2
TGTGCCAGCAGTTTACGGGATACGCAGTATTTT	CASSLRDTQYF	NA	NA	TRBV12-3/TRBV12-4	TRBJ2-3
TGTGCCAGCGTATCTAGGGGGAGAAGCTACGAGCAGTACTTC	CASVSRGRSYEQYF	NA	NA	TRBV6-5	TRBJ2-7
TGTGCCAGCAGTTCGCGGGATTCACCCCTCCACTTT	CASSSRDSPLHF	NA	NA	TRBV6-6	TRBJ1-6
TGTGCCAGCAGTGAGGCGCAGGGGGTAATCTACGAGCAGTACTTC	CASSEAQGVIYEQYF	NA	TRBD1	TRBV2	TRBJ2-7
TGTGCCAGCAGCCCGAGAATAAACCAAGAGACCCAGTACTTC	CASSPRINQETQYF	NA	NA	TRBV3-1/TRBV3-2	TRBJ2-5
TGTGCCAGCAGCTTGGCCATCGCCTCGGGGAACACTGAAGCTTTCTTT	CASSLAIASGNTEAFF	NA	NA	TRBV5-5	TRBJ1-1
TGTGCCAGCAGCCAGGGGGGATCACCCCTCCACTTT	CASSQGGSPLHF	NA	NA	TRBV14	TRBJ1-6
TGTGCCATCAGTGAAGCCGGGACAGAGAATGAAAAACTGTTTTTT	CAISEAGTENEKLFF	NA	TRBD1	TRBV10-3	TRBJ1-4
TGTGCCAGCAGTTTATCCGGACCTGCCGGACTAGCGGGGAACCAAGAGACCCAGTACTTC	CASSLSGPAGLAGNQETQYF	NA	TRBD2	TRBV27	TRBJ2-5
TGTGCCATGAGATACAGCAATATGAACACTGAAGCTTTCTTT	CAMRYSNMNTEAFF	NA	NA	TRBV10-3	TRBJ1-1
TGCGCCAGCAGCTTGGGACTAGCAGCCACAGATACGCAGTATTTT	CASSLGLAATDTQYF	NA	TRBD2	TRBV5-1	TRBJ2-3
TGTGCCAGCTGTTGGAAGTTACGGGACAATGGGCAGCCGAGCTCCTACGAGCAGTACTTC	CASCWKLRDNGQPSSYEQYF	NA	NA	TRBV6-2/TRBV6-3	TRBJ2-7
TGTGCCAGCAGCCAAGAGGGTAGCGTCAACGAGCAGTTCTTC	CASSQEGSVNEQFF	NA	NA	TRBV4-2	TRBJ2-1
TGTGCCAGCAGCCAAGAAGGCCGAGGGAGGGAAGAGACCCAGTACTTC	CASSQEGRGREETQYF	NA	TRBD2	TRBV3-1/TRBV3-2	TRBJ2-5
TGTGCTAGTGGTTTGGCAAACACAGATACCTTC	CASGLANTDTF	NA	NA	TRBV12-5	TRBJ1-2
TGCGCCAGCAGCTTGGCCCGCACTAGCGGGGGGGCTTACAATGAGCAGTTCTTC	CASSLARTSGGAYNEQFF	once	TRBD2	TRBV5-1	TRBJ2-1
TGCGCCAGCAGCCGCAACAGGGACGATGGCTACACCTTC	CASSRNRDDGYTF	few	NA	TRBV4-1	TRBJ1-2